The clone carrying this T cell receptor beta chain was recorded many times. The antigen is unknown. TCRdb analysed the reads with MiXCR anew, one entry per CDR3 protein. The repertoire holds about 140,000 distinct CDR3 sequences, about 6.3% seen once, with about a sixth in the top ten. This entry comes from a study of T cell repertoires in cytomegalovirus infection. Study-level information: In public TCR beta signatures, there were indications of both CMV infection and matching HLA type.

Study conclusions and caveats: Carriage of CMV together with the relevant HLA was identifiable through cumulative public TCR beta family frequency. Predominance within the ex vivo response was attributable to HLA-C-restricted CMV-specific TCR beta clonotypes.

The CDR3 is 15 amino acids. V gave up 0 bases and J gave up 3 bases, with 10 bases separating them. The V gene's germline CDR1 is SGHRS and CDR2 YFSETQ. The rearrangement links TRBV5-1 to TRBJ2-1; D tentatively fits TRBD1 or TRBD2 (5 bases each). Sequencing was done on a sample of PBMCs. The source is a human donor in good health (CMV status not recorded). Some clones in this sample may be carry-over from other donors' samples. In DNA form, the CDR3 reads TGCGCCAGCAGCTTGGGAGGGGAGAGCTACAATGAGCAGTTCTTC. Translation: CASSLGGESYNEQFF.